This entry describes one T cell receptor beta chain. Primers for the PCR totalled 60 Vbeta and 13 Jbeta. Data came from immunoSEQ multiplex PCR; TCRdb stores just in-frame clones and leaves some out. The sample lists fewer than 200,000 clones; roughly 80% were seen once. This entry comes from a study of cytomegalovirus exposure and HLA in healthy donors. The clonotype comes from a woman in her 50s in good health and CMV-seronegative. The sequencing sample was made of PBMCs.

CDR3 loop: CASSIFPLAGGVREQFF. The DNA for the CDR3 is TGTGCCAGTAGTATCTTCCCCCTAGCGGGAGGCGTAAGGGAGCAGTTCTTC. The V gene is TRBV19, the J gene TRBJ2-1, with TRBD2 matching over 11 bases. The CDR3 is 17 residues long. V trimming: 3 bases; J trimming: 10 bases; junction bases outside the gene matches: 14. Looked up from germline, CDR1 is LNHDA and CDR2 is SQIVND (reference sequence).